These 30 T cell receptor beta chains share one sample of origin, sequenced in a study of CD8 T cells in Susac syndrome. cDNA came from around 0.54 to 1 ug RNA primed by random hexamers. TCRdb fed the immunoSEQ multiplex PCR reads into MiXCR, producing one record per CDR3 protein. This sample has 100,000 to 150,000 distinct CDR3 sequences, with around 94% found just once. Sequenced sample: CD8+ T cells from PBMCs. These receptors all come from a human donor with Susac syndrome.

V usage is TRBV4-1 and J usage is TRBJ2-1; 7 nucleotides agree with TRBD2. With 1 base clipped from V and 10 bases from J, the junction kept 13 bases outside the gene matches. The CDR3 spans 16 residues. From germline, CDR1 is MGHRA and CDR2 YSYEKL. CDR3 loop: CASSQAGGRGGEEQFF. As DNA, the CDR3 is TGCGCCAGCAGCCAAGCGGGCGGGAGAGGAGGTGAGGAGCAGTTCTTC.

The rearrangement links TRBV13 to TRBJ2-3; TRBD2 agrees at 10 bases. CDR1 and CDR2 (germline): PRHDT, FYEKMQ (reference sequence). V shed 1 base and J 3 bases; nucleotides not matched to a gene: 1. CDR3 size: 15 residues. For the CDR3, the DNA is TGTGCCAGCAGCTTAGTACTAGCGGGGACAGATACGCAGTATTTT. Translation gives CASSLVLAGTDTQYF.

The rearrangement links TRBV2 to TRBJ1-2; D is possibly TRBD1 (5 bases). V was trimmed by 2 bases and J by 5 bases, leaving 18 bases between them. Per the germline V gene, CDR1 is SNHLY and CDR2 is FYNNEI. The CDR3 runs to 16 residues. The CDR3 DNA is TGTGCCAGCAGTGAAAATGAAGACAGAGGGCTTTATGGCTACACCTTC. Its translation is CASSENEDRGLYGYTF.

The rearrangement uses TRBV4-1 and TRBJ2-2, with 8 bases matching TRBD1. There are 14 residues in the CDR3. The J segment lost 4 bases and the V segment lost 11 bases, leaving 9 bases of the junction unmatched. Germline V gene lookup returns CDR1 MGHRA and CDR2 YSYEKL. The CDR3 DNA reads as TGCGCCTCCTCAGGACAGGGACCCACCGGGGAGCTGTTTTTT. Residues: CASSGQGPTGELFF.

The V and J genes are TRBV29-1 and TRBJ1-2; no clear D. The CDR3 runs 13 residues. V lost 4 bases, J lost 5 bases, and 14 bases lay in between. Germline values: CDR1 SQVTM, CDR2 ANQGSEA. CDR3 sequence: CSVAMGRTYGYTF. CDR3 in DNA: TGCAGCGTTGCCATGGGGAGAACATATGGCTACACCTTC. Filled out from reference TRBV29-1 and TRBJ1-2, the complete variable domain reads SAVISQKPSRDICQRGTSLTIQCQVDSQVTMMFWYRQQPGQSLTLIATANQGSEATYESGFVIDKFPISRPNLTFSTLTVSNMSPEDSSIYLCSVAMGRTYGYTFGSGTRLTVV.

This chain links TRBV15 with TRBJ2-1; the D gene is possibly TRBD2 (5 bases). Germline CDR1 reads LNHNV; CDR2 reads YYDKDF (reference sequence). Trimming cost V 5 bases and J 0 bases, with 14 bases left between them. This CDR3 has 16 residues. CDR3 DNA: TGTGCCACCAGCTCCCGGACTGCGAGCTCCTACAATGAGCAGTTCTTC. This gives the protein CATSSRTASSYNEQFF. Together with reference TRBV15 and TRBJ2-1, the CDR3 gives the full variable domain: DAMVIQNPRYQVTQFGKPVTLSCSQTLNHNVMYWYQQKSSQAPKLLFHYYDKDFNNEADTPDNFQSRRPNTSFCFLDIRSPGLGDTAMYLCATSSRTASSYNEQFFGPGTRLTVL.

CDR3 sequence (DNA): TGTGCCAGCAGCCCCCGGGGGGGCAATCAGCCCCAGCATTTT. Encoded protein: CASSPRGGNQPQHF. The chain links TRBV5-6 to TRBJ1-5; the D gene is possibly TRBD1 (5 bases). From germline, CDR1 is SGHDT and CDR2 YYEEEE. Trimming took 4 bases from V and 2 from J, leaving 10 bases between them. This CDR3 is 14 amino acids long.

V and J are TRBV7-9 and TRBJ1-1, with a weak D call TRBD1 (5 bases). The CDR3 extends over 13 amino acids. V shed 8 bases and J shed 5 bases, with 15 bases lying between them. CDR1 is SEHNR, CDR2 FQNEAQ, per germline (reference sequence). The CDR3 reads CASGADYLTEAFF. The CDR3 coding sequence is TGTGCCAGCGGGGCCGACTACTTGACTGAAGCTTTCTTT.

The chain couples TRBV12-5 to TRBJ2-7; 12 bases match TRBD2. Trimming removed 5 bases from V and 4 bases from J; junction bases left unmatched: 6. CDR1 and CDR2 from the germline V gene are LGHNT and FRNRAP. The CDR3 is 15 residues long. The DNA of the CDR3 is TGTGCTAGTGGTCCGACTAGCGGGAGTTGGTACGAGCAGTACTTC. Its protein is CASGPTSGSWYEQYF. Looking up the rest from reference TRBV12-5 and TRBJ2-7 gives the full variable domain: DARVTQTPRHKVTEMGQEVTMRCQPILGHNTVFWYRQTMMQGLELLAYFRNRAPLDDSGMPKDRFSAEMPDATLATLKIQPSEPRDSAVYFCASGPTSGSWYEQYFGPGTRLTVT.

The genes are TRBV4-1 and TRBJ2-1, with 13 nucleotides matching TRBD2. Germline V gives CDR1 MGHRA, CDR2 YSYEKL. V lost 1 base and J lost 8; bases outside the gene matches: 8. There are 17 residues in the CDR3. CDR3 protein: CASSQGQLAGGPDEQFF. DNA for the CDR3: TGCGCCAGCAGCCAAGGCCAACTAGCGGGAGGGCCAGATGAGCAGTTCTTC.

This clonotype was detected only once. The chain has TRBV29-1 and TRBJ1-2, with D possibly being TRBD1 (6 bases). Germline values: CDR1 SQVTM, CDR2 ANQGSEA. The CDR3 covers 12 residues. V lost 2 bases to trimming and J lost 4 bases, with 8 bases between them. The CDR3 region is CSVERGGYGYTF. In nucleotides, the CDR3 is TGCAGCGTTGAAAGAGGGGGCTATGGCTACACCTTC. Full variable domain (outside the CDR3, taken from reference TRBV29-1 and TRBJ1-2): SAVISQKPSRDICQRGTSLTIQCQVDSQVTMMFWYRQQPGQSLTLIATANQGSEATYESGFVIDKFPISRPNLTFSTLTVSNMSPEDSSIYLCSVERGGYGYTFGSGTRLTVV.

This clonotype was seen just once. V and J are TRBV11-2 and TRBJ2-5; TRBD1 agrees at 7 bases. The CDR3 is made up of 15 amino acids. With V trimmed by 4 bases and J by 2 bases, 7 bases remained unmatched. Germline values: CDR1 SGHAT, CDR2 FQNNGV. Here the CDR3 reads CASSSDRAGQETQYF. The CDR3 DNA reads TGTGCCAGCAGCTCAGACAGGGCCGGGCAAGAGACCCAGTACTTC.

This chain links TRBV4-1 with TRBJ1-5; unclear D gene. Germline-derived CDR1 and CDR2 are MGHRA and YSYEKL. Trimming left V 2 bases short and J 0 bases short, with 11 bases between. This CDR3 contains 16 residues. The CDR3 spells CASSQSPENSNQPQHF. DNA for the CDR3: TGCGCCAGCAGCCAAAGTCCAGAAAATAGCAATCAGCCCCAGCATTTT.

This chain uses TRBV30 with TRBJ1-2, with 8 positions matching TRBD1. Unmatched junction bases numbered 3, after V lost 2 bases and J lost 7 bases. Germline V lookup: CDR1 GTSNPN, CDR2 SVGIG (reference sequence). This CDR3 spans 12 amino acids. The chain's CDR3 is CAWSQGAGGYTF. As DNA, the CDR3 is TGTGCCTGGAGTCAGGGGGCGGGTGGCTACACCTTC.

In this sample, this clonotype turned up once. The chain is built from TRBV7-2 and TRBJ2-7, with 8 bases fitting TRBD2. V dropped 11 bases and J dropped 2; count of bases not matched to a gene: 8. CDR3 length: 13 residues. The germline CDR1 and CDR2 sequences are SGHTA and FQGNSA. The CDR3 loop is CASGGDAPYEQYF. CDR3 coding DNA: TGTGCCTCGGGGGGGGATGCGCCCTACGAGCAGTACTTC.

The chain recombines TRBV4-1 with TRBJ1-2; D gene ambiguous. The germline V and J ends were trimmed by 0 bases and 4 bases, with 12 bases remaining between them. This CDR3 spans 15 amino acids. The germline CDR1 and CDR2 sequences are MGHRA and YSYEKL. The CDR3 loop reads CASSQEAGIIYGYTF. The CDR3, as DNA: TGCGCCAGCAGCCAAGAAGCGGGGATTATCTATGGCTACACCTTC.

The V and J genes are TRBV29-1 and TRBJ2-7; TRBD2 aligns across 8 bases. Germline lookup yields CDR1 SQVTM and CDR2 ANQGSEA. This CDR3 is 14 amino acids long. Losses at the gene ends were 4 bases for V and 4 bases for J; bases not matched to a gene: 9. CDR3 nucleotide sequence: TGCAGCGTTGGCTCGGGAGGGGACGTTTACGAGCAGTACTTC. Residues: CSVGSGGDVYEQYF.

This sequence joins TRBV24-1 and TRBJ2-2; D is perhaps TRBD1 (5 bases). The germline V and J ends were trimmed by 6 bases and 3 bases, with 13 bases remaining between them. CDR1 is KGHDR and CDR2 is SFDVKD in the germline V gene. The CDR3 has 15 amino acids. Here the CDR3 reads CATSSLEGDTGELFF. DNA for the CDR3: TGTGCCACCAGTTCTCTTGAAGGGGACACCGGGGAGCTGTTTTTT.

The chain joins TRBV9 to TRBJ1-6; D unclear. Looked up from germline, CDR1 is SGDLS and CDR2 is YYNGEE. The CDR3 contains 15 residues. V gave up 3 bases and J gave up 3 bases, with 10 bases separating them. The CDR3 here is CASSADGNYNSPLHF. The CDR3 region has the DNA TGTGCCAGCAGCGCGGACGGAAACTATAATTCACCCCTCCACTTT. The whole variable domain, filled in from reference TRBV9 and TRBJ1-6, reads DSGVTQTPKHLITATGQRVTLRCSPRSGDLSVYWYQQSLDQGLQFLIQYYNGEERAKGNILERFSAQQFPDLHSELNLSSLELGDSALYFCASSADGNYNSPLHFGNGTRLTVT.

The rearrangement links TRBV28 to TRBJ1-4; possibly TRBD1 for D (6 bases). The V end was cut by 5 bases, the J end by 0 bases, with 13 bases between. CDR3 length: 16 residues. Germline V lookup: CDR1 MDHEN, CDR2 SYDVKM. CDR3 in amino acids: CASSPTGLATNEKLFF. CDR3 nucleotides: TGTGCCAGCAGTCCGACAGGCCTTGCAACTAATGAAAAACTGTTTTTT.

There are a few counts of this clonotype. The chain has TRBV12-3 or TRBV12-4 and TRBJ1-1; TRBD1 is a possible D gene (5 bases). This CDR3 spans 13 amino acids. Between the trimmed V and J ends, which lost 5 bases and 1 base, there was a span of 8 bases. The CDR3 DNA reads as TGTGCCAGCAGTCCGACAGAGAACACTGAAGCTTTCTTT. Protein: CASSPTENTEAFF.

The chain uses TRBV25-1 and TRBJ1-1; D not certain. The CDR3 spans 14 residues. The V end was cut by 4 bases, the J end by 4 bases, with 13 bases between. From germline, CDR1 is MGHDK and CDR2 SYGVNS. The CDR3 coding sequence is TGTGCCAGCAGTGGATCCGGTCGGGCCACTGAAGCTTTCTTT. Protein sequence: CASSGSGRATEAFF.

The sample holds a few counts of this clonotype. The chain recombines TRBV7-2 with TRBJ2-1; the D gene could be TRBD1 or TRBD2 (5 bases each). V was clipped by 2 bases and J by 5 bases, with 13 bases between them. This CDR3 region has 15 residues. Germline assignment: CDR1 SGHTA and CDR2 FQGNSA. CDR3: CASSLLRDHNNEQFF. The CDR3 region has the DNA TGTGCCAGCAGCTTACTCCGGGACCACAACAATGAGCAGTTCTTC.

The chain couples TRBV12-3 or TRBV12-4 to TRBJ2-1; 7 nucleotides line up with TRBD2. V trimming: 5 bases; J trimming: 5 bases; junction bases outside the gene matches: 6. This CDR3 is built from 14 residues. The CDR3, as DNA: TGTGCCAGCAGTGAAAGCGGGAACAACAATGAGCAGTTCTTC. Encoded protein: CASSESGNNNEQFF.

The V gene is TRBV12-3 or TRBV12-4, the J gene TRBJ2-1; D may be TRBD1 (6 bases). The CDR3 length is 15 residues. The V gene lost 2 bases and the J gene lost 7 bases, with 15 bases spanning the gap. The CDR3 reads CASSLIGQNPNEQFF. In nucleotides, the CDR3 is TGTGCCAGCAGTTTAATAGGACAGAACCCTAATGAGCAGTTCTTC.

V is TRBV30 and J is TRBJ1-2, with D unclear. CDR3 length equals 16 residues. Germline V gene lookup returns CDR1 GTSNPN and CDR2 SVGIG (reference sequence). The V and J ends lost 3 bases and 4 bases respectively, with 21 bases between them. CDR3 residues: CAWSRLGLSLGYGYTF. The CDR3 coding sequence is TGTGCCTGGAGCCGCCTCGGACTTTCCCTGGGCTATGGCTACACCTTC.

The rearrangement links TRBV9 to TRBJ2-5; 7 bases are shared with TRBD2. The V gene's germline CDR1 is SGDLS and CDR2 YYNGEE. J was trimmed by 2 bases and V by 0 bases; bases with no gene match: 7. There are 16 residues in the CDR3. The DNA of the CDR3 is TGTGCCAGCAGCGTAGACGGCGGGGGTGAACAAGAGACCCAGTACTTC. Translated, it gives CASSVDGGGEQETQYF.

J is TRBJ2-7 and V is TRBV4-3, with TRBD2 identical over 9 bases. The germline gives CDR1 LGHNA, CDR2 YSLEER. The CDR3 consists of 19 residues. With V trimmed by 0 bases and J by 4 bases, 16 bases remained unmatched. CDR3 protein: CASSQEASLVEREAYEQYF. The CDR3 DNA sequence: TGCGCCAGCAGCCAAGAAGCCAGCCTGGTGGAGCGGGAGGCGTACGAGCAGTACTTC.

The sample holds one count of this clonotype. The chain's CDR3 is CASSFGSTYEQYF. The DNA for the CDR3 is TGTGCCAGCAGCTTCGGGTCGACCTACGAGCAGTACTTC. This sequence joins TRBV7-9 and TRBJ2-7, with D hard to call. The CDR3 loop spans 13 amino acids. Trimming took off 3 bases at V and 2 bases at J, with 8 bases between the two ends. Germline V gene lookup returns CDR1 SEHNR and CDR2 FQNEAQ (reference sequence).

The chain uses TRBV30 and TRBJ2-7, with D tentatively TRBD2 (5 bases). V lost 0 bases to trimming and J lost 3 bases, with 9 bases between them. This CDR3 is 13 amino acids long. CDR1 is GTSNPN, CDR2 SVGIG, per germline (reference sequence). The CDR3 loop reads CAWSVGGRYEQYF. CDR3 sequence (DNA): TGTGCCTGGAGTGTCGGAGGTCGCTACGAGCAGTACTTC.